This T cell receptor (beta chain) originates from a study of T cell responses to AZD1222 COVID-19 vaccine. Study-wide results and limits: Per reports, nearly half of all spike-specific TCRs target regions that are unmutated in variants. CD4 TCRs linked to vaccination spanned spike, dominating at 160-218 and 743-854. Repertoire sampling occurred only after the peak T cell response.

Concerning this clone: Its antigen is not known.

Some clones are missing from TCRdb's copy, which holds only in-frame ones; the method was immunoSEQ multiplex PCR. The sample contains 180,000 or so clones, approximately 93% of which appear only once. Germline V gives CDR1 LNHDA, CDR2 SQIVND (reference sequence). V lost 5 bases to trimming and J lost 7 bases, with 17 bases between them. This CDR3 is built from 14 residues. The TCR sequence derives from an adult who received the AZD1222 COVID-19 vaccine. The specimen was peripheral blood, collected 28 days after the second AZD1222 dose. The chain is built from TRBV19 and TRBJ1-1; the D is unclear. The CDR3 protein is CASSPRVRVLEAFF. CDR3 in DNA: TGTGCCAGTAGTCCGAGGGTCCGCGTCCTTGAAGCTTTCTTT.